A selection of T cell receptor beta chains follows, all from one sample in a study of naive and memory T cell subsets. TCRdb called the UMI-ligation and nested PCR reads again in MiXCR, with one record for every CDR3 protein. The table includes tens of thousands of distinct CDR3 sequences, 11% detected once. Input material: naive CD4+ T cells from blood. Every receptor here comes from a human donor in good health. Each CDR3 is given with its conserved first and last residue. A D gene is named only where the DNA matches it firmly. Clone size is not always given. Where it is, it says once, few, many or a class for expanded clones.

d_call: -; cdr3_length: 14; j_call: TRBJ1-4; v_call: TRBV4-3; clone_size: -; cdr3_nt: TGCGCCAGCAGCCAGAACAGGGCTAATGAAAAACTGTTTTTT; cdr3_aa: CASSQNRANEKLFF
d_call: TRBD1; cdr3_length: 14; j_call: TRBJ1-1; v_call: TRBV27; clone_size: -; cdr3_nt: TGTGCCAGCAGAGATGGACAGGGAAACACTGAAGCTTTCTTT; cdr3_aa: CASRDGQGNTEAFF
d_call: -; cdr3_length: 17; j_call: TRBJ1-2; v_call: TRBV4-3; clone_size: once; cdr3_nt: TGCGCCAGCAGCCAAGTTGGGGCCCGCGGGGGTGCGCTAGGCTACACCTTC; cdr3_aa: CASSQVGARGGALGYTF
d_call: TRBD1; cdr3_length: 15; j_call: TRBJ2-1; v_call: TRBV5-1; clone_size: few; cdr3_nt: TGCGCCAGCAGCCACGGACAGGGCCCTCCTAATGAGCAGTTCTTC; cdr3_aa: CASSHGQGPPNEQFF
d_call: TRBD2; cdr3_length: 14; j_call: TRBJ2-3; v_call: TRBV10-2; clone_size: many; cdr3_nt: TGCGCCAGCCGAACTAGCGGGGTTACAGATACGCAGTATTTT; cdr3_aa: CASRTSGVTDTQYF
d_call: TRBD2; cdr3_length: 19; j_call: TRBJ2-3; v_call: TRBV10-3; clone_size: many; cdr3_nt: TGTGCCATCAGTGAGGGAGGGGGTGCGACTAGCGGGCACACAGATACGCAGTATTTT; cdr3_aa: CAISEGGGATSGHTDTQYF
d_call: -; cdr3_length: 11; j_call: TRBJ2-1; v_call: TRBV20-1; clone_size: few; cdr3_nt: TGCAGTGCTAGCATGGCACATGAGCAGTTCTTC; cdr3_aa: CSASMAHEQFF
d_call: TRBD2; cdr3_length: 15; j_call: TRBJ2-1; v_call: TRBV9; clone_size: -; cdr3_nt: TGTGCCAGCAGCTCGGCTCTAGCGGGAGGGAATGAGCAGTTCTTC; cdr3_aa: CASSSALAGGNEQFF
d_call: TRBD2; cdr3_length: 14; j_call: TRBJ2-5; v_call: TRBV19; clone_size: -; cdr3_nt: TGTGTCAGTACGGGAACTAGCGGGGTTGAGACCCAGTACTTC; cdr3_aa: CVSTGTSGVETQYF
d_call: TRBD1; cdr3_length: 14; j_call: TRBJ2-7; v_call: TRBV29-1; clone_size: -; cdr3_nt: TGCAGCGCCGAGAGGGGACAGGGCCCCTACGAGCAGTACTTC; cdr3_aa: CSAERGQGPYEQYF
d_call: TRBD2; cdr3_length: 16; j_call: TRBJ2-3; v_call: TRBV18; clone_size: many; cdr3_nt: TGTGCCAGCTCACCGAGAGAGCGGGGGACCACAGATACGCAGTATTTT; cdr3_aa: CASSPRERGTTDTQYF
d_call: -; cdr3_length: 16; j_call: TRBJ2-7; v_call: TRBV15; clone_size: few; cdr3_nt: TGTGCCACCAGCAGAGATCCGGGACCCGGCCTGATAGAGCAGTACTTC; cdr3_aa: CATSRDPGPGLIEQYF
d_call: -; cdr3_length: 14; j_call: TRBJ1-4; v_call: TRBV20-1; clone_size: -; cdr3_nt: TGCAGTGCTAATCCGGTCACGAGACTTGAAAAACTGTTTTTT; cdr3_aa: CSANPVTRLEKLFF
d_call: -; cdr3_length: 13; j_call: TRBJ2-2; v_call: TRBV18; clone_size: few; cdr3_nt: TGTGCCAGCTCACGGGAGGCCACCGGGGAGCTGTTTTTT; cdr3_aa: CASSREATGELFF
d_call: -; cdr3_length: 13; j_call: TRBJ1-1; v_call: TRBV4-3; clone_size: many; cdr3_nt: TGCGCCAGCAGCCAACGGCGGAACACTGAAGCTTTCTTT; cdr3_aa: CASSQRRNTEAFF
d_call: TRBD1; cdr3_length: 12; j_call: TRBJ2-7; v_call: TRBV6-1; clone_size: -; cdr3_nt: TGTGCAACCGGGACAGGGTCCTACGAGCAGTACTTC; cdr3_aa: CATGTGSYEQYF
d_call: TRBD1; cdr3_length: 17; j_call: TRBJ1-1; v_call: TRBV30; clone_size: -; cdr3_nt: TGTGCCTGGATCTCGTGGATTGGAGGGACAGAGAACACTGAAGCTTTCTTT; cdr3_aa: CAWISWIGGTENTEAFF
d_call: -; cdr3_length: 13; j_call: TRBJ1-1; v_call: TRBV6-1; clone_size: few; cdr3_nt: TGTGCCAGCAGTGAAAGGGGTGGCACTGAAGCTTTCTTT; cdr3_aa: CASSERGGTEAFF
d_call: TRBD1; cdr3_length: 14; j_call: TRBJ1-1; v_call: TRBV2; clone_size: few; cdr3_nt: TGTGCCGTAGGGGACAGGGAGGGGAGCACTGAAGCTTTCTTT; cdr3_aa: CAVGDREGSTEAFF
d_call: -; cdr3_length: 16; j_call: TRBJ2-2; v_call: TRBV30; clone_size: -; cdr3_nt: TGTGCCTGGAGCACCACCCGAAGGACATCCACCGGGGAGCTGTTTTTT; cdr3_aa: CAWSTTRRTSTGELFF
d_call: -; cdr3_length: 15; j_call: TRBJ2-3; v_call: TRBV12-3/TRBV12-4; clone_size: -; cdr3_nt: TGTGCCAGCAGTTCCTGGGGCCCCAGCACAGATACGCAGTATTTT; cdr3_aa: CASSSWGPSTDTQYF
d_call: -; cdr3_length: 13; j_call: TRBJ2-5; v_call: TRBV3-1; clone_size: -; cdr3_nt: TGTGCCAGCAGCCCAAGGGTAGATGAGACCCAGTACTTC; cdr3_aa: CASSPRVDETQYF
d_call: -; cdr3_length: 17; j_call: TRBJ2-4; v_call: TRBV4-2; clone_size: few; cdr3_nt: TGTGCCAGCAGCCAAGACCATGGGGGAATTAGAGGCGACATTCAGTACTTC; cdr3_aa: CASSQDHGGIRGDIQYF
d_call: TRBD1; cdr3_length: 15; j_call: TRBJ1-5; v_call: TRBV18; clone_size: -; cdr3_nt: TGTGCCAGCTCACCCCAGACAGGGGGCAATCAGCCCCAGCATTTT; cdr3_aa: CASSPQTGGNQPQHF
d_call: -; cdr3_length: 12; j_call: TRBJ2-7; v_call: TRBV6-2/TRBV6-3; clone_size: few; cdr3_nt: TGTGCCAGCAGAGATGATCCTTACGAGCAGTACTTC; cdr3_aa: CASRDDPYEQYF
d_call: -; cdr3_length: 14; j_call: TRBJ2-3; v_call: TRBV20-1; clone_size: many; cdr3_nt: TGCAGTGCTATCCGGGGGCGGGGCACAGATACGCAGTATTTT; cdr3_aa: CSAIRGRGTDTQYF
d_call: -; cdr3_length: 15; j_call: TRBJ2-5; v_call: TRBV13; clone_size: many; cdr3_nt: TGTGCCAGCAGCCCGAGTCAGGGGATAAGAGAGACCCAGTACTTC; cdr3_aa: CASSPSQGIRETQYF
d_call: -; cdr3_length: 14; j_call: TRBJ2-1; v_call: TRBV4-3; clone_size: many; cdr3_nt: TGCGCCAGCAGCCAAGGGGACCGCTACAATGAGCAGTTCTTC; cdr3_aa: CASSQGDRYNEQFF
d_call: -; cdr3_length: 15; j_call: TRBJ2-7; v_call: TRBV12-3/TRBV12-4; clone_size: many; cdr3_nt: TGTGCCAGCAGTTGGGCAGTCACGAAACCGGTGGGGCAGTACTTC; cdr3_aa: CASSWAVTKPVGQYF
d_call: -; cdr3_length: 13; j_call: TRBJ1-5; v_call: TRBV7-2; clone_size: -; cdr3_nt: TGTGCCAGCGCAGGGCATAGCAATCAGCCCCAGCATTTT; cdr3_aa: CASAGHSNQPQHF
d_call: TRBD2; cdr3_length: 16; j_call: TRBJ2-3; v_call: TRBV19; clone_size: -; cdr3_nt: TGTGCCAGTAGCTCGGCAGGCGGGAGTCTCGCAGATACGCAGTATTTT; cdr3_aa: CASSSAGGSLADTQYF
d_call: TRBD2; cdr3_length: 14; j_call: TRBJ2-1; v_call: TRBV12-3/TRBV12-4; clone_size: -; cdr3_nt: TGTGCCAGCAGCCGTAGCGGGAGTGACAATGAGCAGTTCTTC; cdr3_aa: CASSRSGSDNEQFF
d_call: -; cdr3_length: 13; j_call: TRBJ2-7; v_call: TRBV5-4; clone_size: few; cdr3_nt: TGTGCCAGCAGCTTGCCCGGGACAAACGAGCAGTACTTC; cdr3_aa: CASSLPGTNEQYF
d_call: -; cdr3_length: 14; j_call: TRBJ1-5; v_call: TRBV18; clone_size: few; cdr3_nt: TGTGCCAGCTCACCAAGGTCAGAGAATCAGCCCCAGCATTTT; cdr3_aa: CASSPRSENQPQHF
d_call: -; cdr3_length: 11; j_call: TRBJ2-7; v_call: TRBV12-3/TRBV12-4; clone_size: -; cdr3_nt: TGTGCCAGCAGTTTGGGGGTTGGCGAGTACTTC; cdr3_aa: CASSLGVGEYF
d_call: TRBD2; cdr3_length: 15; j_call: TRBJ2-7; v_call: TRBV6-2/TRBV6-3; clone_size: few; cdr3_nt: TGTGCCAGCAGTCTCCAGACTAGCGGGAGTTACGAGCAGTACTTC; cdr3_aa: CASSLQTSGSYEQYF
d_call: TRBD2; cdr3_length: 16; j_call: TRBJ2-1; v_call: TRBV24-1; clone_size: -; cdr3_nt: TGTGCCACCAGTGCCGCCCTAGCTAGCGGGGGTAGTGAGCAGTTCTTC; cdr3_aa: CATSAALASGGSEQFF
d_call: -; cdr3_length: 14; j_call: TRBJ1-1; v_call: TRBV12-3/TRBV12-4; clone_size: -; cdr3_nt: TGTGCCAGCAGGGACCGGGACCCGAACACTGAAGCTTTCTTT; cdr3_aa: CASRDRDPNTEAFF
d_call: -; cdr3_length: 15; j_call: TRBJ2-6; v_call: TRBV12-5; clone_size: few; cdr3_nt: TGTGCTAGCTACGGGGCGCATTCTGGGGCCAACGTCCTGACTTTC; cdr3_aa: CASYGAHSGANVLTF
d_call: -; cdr3_length: 14; j_call: TRBJ2-3; v_call: TRBV5-1; clone_size: -; cdr3_nt: TGCGCCAGCAGCTTATCAGGCTTTCCAGATACGCAGTATTTT; cdr3_aa: CASSLSGFPDTQYF
d_call: -; cdr3_length: 14; j_call: TRBJ2-7; v_call: TRBV29-1; clone_size: -; cdr3_nt: TGCAGCGTCGGGGACGTAGGGAAGACCTACGAGCAGTACTTC; cdr3_aa: CSVGDVGKTYEQYF
d_call: -; cdr3_length: 11; j_call: TRBJ2-7; v_call: TRBV10-3; clone_size: many; cdr3_nt: TGTGCCATCAGTGAGTCGAGTGAGCAGTACTTC; cdr3_aa: CAISESSEQYF
d_call: -; cdr3_length: 16; j_call: TRBJ2-7; v_call: TRBV9; clone_size: many; cdr3_nt: TGTGCCAGCAGCGTAACTCCAGCTAAGAGCTCCTACGAGCAGTACTTC; cdr3_aa: CASSVTPAKSSYEQYF
d_call: TRBD2; cdr3_length: 13; j_call: TRBJ2-7; v_call: TRBV6-1; clone_size: -; cdr3_nt: TGTGCCAGCAGTGAAGGACGGGGGGGCGAGCAGTACTTC; cdr3_aa: CASSEGRGGEQYF
d_call: TRBD1; cdr3_length: 18; j_call: TRBJ2-3; v_call: TRBV15; clone_size: many; cdr3_nt: TGTGCCACCAGCAGAAAACGAACCGGGACAGGGGATTCAGATACGCAGTATTTT; cdr3_aa: CATSRKRTGTGDSDTQYF
d_call: -; cdr3_length: 17; j_call: TRBJ2-4; v_call: TRBV23-1; clone_size: many; cdr3_nt: TGCGCCAGCAGTCAATGGGCGAGGAAGGTTACGGTCGACATTCAGTACTTC; cdr3_aa: CASSQWARKVTVDIQYF
d_call: TRBD2; cdr3_length: 15; j_call: TRBJ2-5; v_call: TRBV7-2; clone_size: -; cdr3_nt: TGTGCCAGCAGCCGACTAGCGGTTAGCCAAGAGACCCAGTACTTC; cdr3_aa: CASSRLAVSQETQYF
d_call: -; cdr3_length: 13; j_call: TRBJ2-7; v_call: TRBV11-3; clone_size: many; cdr3_nt: TGTGCCAGCAGCTTTGCGGTATCAGCTGAGCAGTACTTC; cdr3_aa: CASSFAVSAEQYF
d_call: TRBD2; cdr3_length: 14; j_call: TRBJ2-3; v_call: TRBV20-1; clone_size: -; cdr3_nt: TGCAGTGCTTCGCGGGGGGGAAGCACAGATACGCAGTATTTT; cdr3_aa: CSASRGGSTDTQYF
d_call: -; cdr3_length: 15; j_call: TRBJ2-7; v_call: TRBV28; clone_size: -; cdr3_nt: TGTGCCAGCAGTGTCGGGTCTAGGGGGAGCTACGAGCAGTACTTC; cdr3_aa: CASSVGSRGSYEQYF
d_call: TRBD1; cdr3_length: 14; j_call: TRBJ1-5; v_call: TRBV28; clone_size: -; cdr3_nt: TGTGCCAGCCTCACGACAGGGCGCAATCAGCCCCAGCATTTT; cdr3_aa: CASLTTGRNQPQHF
d_call: -; cdr3_length: 14; j_call: TRBJ2-7; v_call: TRBV3-1; clone_size: -; cdr3_nt: TGTGCCAGCAGCCAGGGCAGGGAATACCACGAGCAGTACTTC; cdr3_aa: CASSQGREYHEQYF
d_call: TRBD2; cdr3_length: 14; j_call: TRBJ2-4; v_call: TRBV20-1; clone_size: many; cdr3_nt: TGCAGTGCTACAATTGACGGCCGGGGGGACATTCAGTACTTC; cdr3_aa: CSATIDGRGDIQYF
d_call: -; cdr3_length: 13; j_call: TRBJ2-5; v_call: TRBV7-9; clone_size: few; cdr3_nt: TGTGCCAGCAGCTTAGCGGGAGACGAGACCCAGTACTTC; cdr3_aa: CASSLAGDETQYF
d_call: -; cdr3_length: 15; j_call: TRBJ1-5; v_call: TRBV6-2/TRBV6-3; clone_size: -; cdr3_nt: TGTGCCAGCAGTTACTCAGGGGGAGCATACCAGCCCCAGCATTTT; cdr3_aa: CASSYSGGAYQPQHF
d_call: -; cdr3_length: 15; j_call: TRBJ2-2; v_call: TRBV12-3/TRBV12-4; clone_size: -; cdr3_nt: TGTGCCAGCAGTTTAGCGATCGTATACACCGGGGAGCTGTTTTTT; cdr3_aa: CASSLAIVYTGELFF
d_call: -; cdr3_length: 14; j_call: TRBJ2-5; v_call: TRBV29-1; clone_size: -; cdr3_nt: TGCAGCATTGTGGCAGGGAAAACCCAAGAGACCCAGTACTTC; cdr3_aa: CSIVAGKTQETQYF
d_call: -; cdr3_length: 14; j_call: TRBJ2-2; v_call: TRBV5-4; clone_size: -; cdr3_nt: TGTGCCAGCAGCTTGGAACCATACACCGGGGAGCTGTTTTTT; cdr3_aa: CASSLEPYTGELFF
d_call: TRBD1; cdr3_length: 17; j_call: TRBJ1-1; v_call: TRBV20-1; clone_size: -; cdr3_nt: TGCAGTGCTAGTGTTTCTCTCCGTCGGGACAGGGTCCCTCGAGAGAGTTTT; cdr3_aa: CSASVSLRRDRVPRESF
d_call: TRBD1; cdr3_length: 15; j_call: TRBJ2-7; v_call: TRBV19; clone_size: few; cdr3_nt: TGTGCCAGTAGTATCCGGGACAGACCTAGGGACGAGCAGTACTTC; cdr3_aa: CASSIRDRPRDEQYF